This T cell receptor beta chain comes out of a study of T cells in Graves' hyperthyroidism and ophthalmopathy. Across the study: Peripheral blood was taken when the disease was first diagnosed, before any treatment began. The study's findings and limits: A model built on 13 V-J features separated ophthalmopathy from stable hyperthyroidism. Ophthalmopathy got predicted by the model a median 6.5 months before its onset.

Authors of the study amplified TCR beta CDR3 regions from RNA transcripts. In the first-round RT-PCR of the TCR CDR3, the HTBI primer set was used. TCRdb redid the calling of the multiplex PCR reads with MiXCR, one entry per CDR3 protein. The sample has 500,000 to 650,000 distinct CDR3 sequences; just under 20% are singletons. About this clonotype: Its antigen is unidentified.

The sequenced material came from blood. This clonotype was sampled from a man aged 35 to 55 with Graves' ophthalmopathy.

CDR3 amino acids: CASSQVVGGSYGYTF. CDR3 in DNA: TGTGCCAGCAGCCAAGTCGTCGGGGGTAGCTATGGCTACACCTTC. The rearrangement joins TRBV4-2 to TRBJ1-2, with TRBD1 as a possible D gene (5 bases). Between the trimmed V and J ends, which lost 1 base and 4 bases, there was a span of 13 bases. Germline V gene data show CDR1 as LGHNA and CDR2 as YNFKEQ. The CDR3 length is 15 residues.